This TCR beta chain was identified during a study of cytomegalovirus exposure and HLA in healthy donors (TCRdb year 2017). Some background on the complete study: In an earlier analysis of roughly 500 of the donors, around 300 Gb of sequence data and 90 million to 130 million unique TCR beta sequences from 180 million or so T cells were reported. An early release covering about 600 HLA-typed donors comprised about 290 gigabases of sequencing data and some 79 million unique TCR sequences. Of the approximately 400 genotyped donors, approximately 83% fell in the genetic ancestry cluster associated with self-reported Caucasian donors. The study was designed to test whether signatures of past pathogen exposure could be identified by cataloging public T cell receptors. The study used immunosequencing to profile the T cell repertoires of approximately 640 subjects and linked those repertoires to cytomegalovirus serostatus. Along with the 666-subject first cohort, a separate validation cohort of around 120 different subjects was used. The study combined high-throughput TCR immunosequencing, statistical association of individual TCRs with disease status, and machine learning to predict cytomegalovirus infection status. To study patterns of TCR occurrence, a later analysis re-analyzed previously published TCR beta repertoires from 550 to 800 donors and added high-resolution HLA genotyping. In the later analysis, no new phenotypic data were used to find candidate immune exposures; instead, reliance was placed on TCR beta sequences and their occurrence across donors. To decide whether each TCR beta V gene segment behaved as functional or pseudogenic, an earlier analysis of some 600 of the donors relied on high-throughput TCR beta sequencing. Donor age, sex, ethnicity and CMV serostatus were compiled together with the repertoire data. Genome-wide SNP genotypes for about 60% of the roughly 700 donors were used in a later genetic analysis, which treated that subset as a discovery cohort. All discovery cohort repertoires had been generated on a single sequencing platform. HLA typing included class I and class II loci at four-digit resolution. Typing coverage differed by locus: A, B, C, DRB1 and DQB1 were typed in about 629-630 donors, DQA1 in 522, DPA1 in around 610, and DPB1 in roughly 470. About five DR-DQ haplotypes were handled as single units for association and clustering, since linkage in the cohort was strong. On average, about 200,000 unique TCR beta nucleotide sequences were sequenced per donor among a few hundred genotyped donors of the cohort, with around 19% of those sequences being non-productive.

This clone appeared a few times. Its antigen target is currently unknown. No much larger clonotype is one base removed from it; base qualities were not supplied. Results the study describes overall, beyond this receptor: A further reported finding was that TCR beta sequences accurately predicted the HLA-A and HLA-B alleles for most subjects in the first cohort. In a later analysis, TCR association rates were found to vary across HLA loci, with the most associated TCRs seen for DRB1 alleles and the fewest for HLA-C alleles. A later genetic analysis reported fewer N-insertions in productive TCRs among donors in an Asian-associated ancestry cluster than the 666-donor mean. While some public TCRs were present in many individuals, most TCR sequences turned up only very rarely across donors. The authors suggested that the approach could potentially be generalized to other disease states and immunological phenotypes. A later genetic analysis associated a missense DCLRE1C variant with V-gene and J-gene trimming of TCR beta chains, and an independent cohort replicated the association. When HLA alleles, especially DR and DQ, strongly co-occurred, TCR associations were difficult to assign to individual alleles. The 87-base-pair reads could not distinguish some IMGT-functional V segments, including TRBV6-2 and TRBV6-3, so those segments were excluded. According to a later analysis, most CMV-associated TCR beta chains appeared to be HLA-restricted, and the HLA associations seemed to be driven largely by CMV exposure. According to a later analysis, parvovirus B19, influenza, CMV and Epstein-Barr virus appeared linked to several top co-occurrence clusters. A cluster of highly shared sequence variants was judged likely to be a technical artifact of the sequencing pipeline. Presence/absence analyses assumed roughly uniform sequencing depth across donors, an assumption that may not hold. In both the original and validation cohorts, the classifier was reported to diagnose cytomegalovirus status with high specificity and sensitivity. Because counts were too low, roughly 16 rarely observed V segments, including chromosome 9 orphons, were left out of the earlier analysis of 587 of the donors. Only TCR beta chains were sequenced in this cohort, and the absence of alpha or paired-chain data limited detectable features. Because HLA typing was unavailable for some donors at each locus, only the typed subset was used in association tests. A few of the identified cytomegalovirus-associated TCR beta chains were confirmed in vitro to be specific for cytomegalovirus antigens. In a later analysis, HLA-associated TCR beta chains were found to be more clonally expanded and to have lower generation probabilities than equally common non-associated chains. Broadly in line with IMGT annotations, most TCR beta V segments showed up in productive rearrangements about 90% or about 30% of the time in an earlier analysis of about 500 of the donors. Linkage disequilibrium might explain the correlated functional status among segregating V segments, but an unknown experimental factor could not be excluded. The study listed 150 to 200 TCR beta chains as associated with cytomegalovirus. Specific HLA alleles were associated with roughly 17,000 TCR beta sequences at a false discovery rate of 0.05 in a later analysis. Immune exposure information for the cohort was limited to CMV serostatus.

The cohort consisted of some 730 healthy bone marrow donors. At the time of sampling, every cohort member was nominally healthy, though immune exposures that went unrecorded were likely present. The donor was CMV seropositive and was included in the group of 289 seropositive cohort members. A peripheral blood sample was collected from each donor, and TCR beta sequencing was performed on peripheral blood mononuclear cells. Genomic DNA extraction from the blood cell samples was performed with the Qiagen DNeasy Blood Extraction Kit. The germline ends are 16 bases apart after V is trimmed by 5 bases and J by 2 bases. The CDR3 holds 15 amino acids from the cysteine to the phenylalanine. CDR3 DNA is the only sequence kept; it has 45 bases, read in frame from the first base. According to the germline V gene, CDR1 reads SGDLS and CDR2 reads YYNGEE. Libraries were built with the immunoSEQ multiplex PCR assay. A mixture of 60 forward primers for TCR Vbeta segments and 13 reverse primers for TCR Jbeta segments was used in the multiplex PCR. The CDR3 region of rearranged TCR beta genes was amplified from genomic DNA by a multiplex PCR assay. Amplified TCR beta libraries were sequenced as 87-base-pair reads on the Illumina HiSeq System. The authors processed their data as follows. A later analysis tallied tens of millions of unique TCR beta chains across the 700 or so repertoires, and approximately 12 million of those chains were shared by two or more donors. To remove PCR and sequencing errors, raw reads were error-corrected and collapsed into unique sequences using a nearest-neighbor algorithm that merged closely related sequences. Alignment of CDR3 sequences to IMGT reference sequences was used to assign V, D and J gene segments. Each retained sequence needed at least a six-nucleotide match to both a V gene segment and a J gene segment. A rearrangement counted as productive if the CDR3 had no stop codons and remained in frame with V and J, and every other rearrangement counted as non-productive. CDR3 was defined according to IMGT convention as the region running from the second conserved V-encoded cysteine to the conserved J-encoded phenylalanine. The earlier analysis of approximately 500 of the donors excluded sequences that lacked an unambiguous match to a single V gene segment. In an earlier analysis of approximately 500 of the donors, a V segment was called functional when productive rearrangements were above 56.7%, and segregating when the standard deviation between donors exceeded 5%. A statistical classification framework was built to diagnose cytomegalovirus status from the catalog of TCR beta chain sequences. In a later analysis, TCR nucleotide sequences were compared against IMGT/GENE-DB human TR gene sequences so that V and J genes could be assigned. A later analysis assigned CDR3 sequences and most-parsimonious VDJ recombination scenarios with the TCRdist pipeline. In a later analysis, every TCR beta chain was defined by the combination of its CDR3 amino acid sequence and its V-gene family, and reads without a unique V-gene family were dropped. As a way to deal with suspected cross-contamination and a sequencing artifact, a later analysis dropped 500 to 700 nucleotide sequences that were highly shared and had low generation probability. A later analysis calculated a clonal expansion index for each public chain from normalized within-repertoire ranks of inferred template counts. A later analysis computed generation probabilities with a VDJ recombination model fitted to out-of-frame rearrangements, and checked the results against IGoR. In a later analysis, TCR-TCR, TCR-HLA and TCR-CMV co-occurrence was scored with hypergeometric tests, and a repertoire-size bias correction was applied to TCR pairs. A later analysis estimated false discovery rates by permuting HLA or CMV assignments 20 times. In a later analysis, co-occurring TCRs were grouped using DBSCAN, and TCRdist sequence similarity was added for clustering within HLA-allele-positive subsets. Repertoires with fewer than 30,000 or more than 120,000 public chains were left out of co-occurrence clustering, as were four to six repertoires with anomalous nucleotide sharing. In its TCRdb copy, this immuneACCESS table keeps in-frame sequences only and misses some clones. Where compared with another copy, unresolved V genes explain less than half of these, and the others have no known cause. For V, J and clone size, that table is used; D and trimming come from the DNA. Counted in this sample were about 160,000 clones; roughly 80% of them appeared once. The top ten constitute around a tenth of the sample.

Specimen: PBMCs. This sequence was found in a man in his fifties in good health and CMV-seropositive. The V and J genes are TRBV9 and TRBJ1-2; too little of a D gene remains to name it. Read as DNA, the sequence is TGTGCCAGCAGTATCGGAGGCGGAGGGAACTATGGCTACACCTTC. Its product reads: CASSIGGGGNYGYTF.